Following are 29 T cell receptor beta chains from one sample sequenced in a study of blood T cell repertoires in COVID-19. This table comes from immunoSEQ multiplex PCR, and its TCRdb copy is limited to in-frame clones, with some not included. The sample lists some 91,000 clones; roughly 72% were seen once. Sequencing was done on a sample of peripheral blood. The receptors were sampled from a man between 65 and 85 years old with acute or convalescent COVID-19.

V usage is TRBV24-1 and J usage is TRBJ2-3, with 12 bases aligning to TRBD1. Germline CDR1 KGHDR, CDR2 SFDVKD. The trim removed 1 base at V and 6 bases at J, leaving 4 bases unmatched. The CDR3 loop spans 16 amino acids. The CDR3 nucleotides read TGTGCCACCAGTGATTTATGGGACAGGGGGCCGGATACGCAGTATTTT. Amino acid sequence: CATSDLWDRGPDTQYF.

The chain combines TRBV24-1 with TRBJ1-5; D not resolved. The germline gives CDR1 KGHDR, CDR2 SFDVKD. The CDR3 runs 14 residues. V was shortened by 5 bases and J by 0 bases, with 7 bases between the two germline ends. The CDR3 DNA follows: TGTGCCACCAGTGCGCGGTATAGCAATCAGCCCCAGCATTTT. As protein: CATSARYSNQPQHF.

This chain links TRBV10-3 with TRBJ1-1; 9 bases fit TRBD1. The CDR3 is made up of 21 amino acids. The germline gives CDR1 ENHRY, CDR2 SYGVKD. The V segment lost 4 bases and the J segment 6 bases; nucleotides outside the gene matches: 27. The CDR3 DNA sequence: TGTGCCATCAGTGCTAAATCCGGGACAGGGAGGGAAGAGGGCCTTAATGCTGAAGCTTTCTTT. It specifies CAISAKSGTGREEGLNAEAFF.

The rearrangement links TRBV2 to TRBJ1-2, with D possibly matching TRBD1 (5 bases). The CDR3 covers 12 residues. Germline CDR1 is SNHLY and CDR2 is FYNNEI. Trimming took 3 bases from V and 5 from J, leaving 7 bases between them. The CDR3 DNA reads as TGTGCCAGCAGTGATCGGGGGTATGGCTACACCTTC. Translation: CASSDRGYGYTF.

The V and J genes are TRBV7-8 and TRBJ1-1; TRBD1 matches 10 bases. The CDR3 consists of 18 residues. Trimming removed 3 bases from V and 0 bases from J; junction bases left unmatched: 10. Germline CDR1 and CDR2: SGHVS and FQNEAQ. As DNA, the CDR3 is TGTGCCAGCAGCTTTTTAGGGACAGGGGACAACATGAACACTGAAGCTTTCTTT. Protein product: CASSFLGTGDNMNTEAFF.

The chain is built from TRBV2 and TRBJ1-6; D remains unclear. Trimming stripped 0 bases from V and 10 bases from J, with 13 bases between. From germline, CDR1 is SNHLY and CDR2 FYNNEI. The CDR3 is 15 residues long. The CDR3 DNA is TGTGCCAGCAGTGAAGCGAGCGGGAGCCCGTCACCCCTCCACTTT. It encodes CASSEASGSPSPLHF.

The gene calls are TRBV7-2 and TRBJ2-5, with D hard to call. Germline lookup yields CDR1 SGHTA and CDR2 FQGNSA. Trimming took off 5 bases at V and 5 bases at J, with 9 bases between the two ends. The CDR3 has 12 residues. Here the CDR3 DNA reads TGTGCCAGCAGCCCCTCGTTTGAGACCCAGTACTTC. Amino acids: CASSPSFETQYF.

The genes are TRBV3-1 (or the pseudogene TRBV3-2) and TRBJ1-2; perhaps TRBD1 as D (6 bases). CDR1 is LGHDT, CDR2 YNNKEL, per germline (reference sequence). Trimming left V 4 bases short and J 8 bases short, with 23 bases between. This CDR3 comprises 16 residues. The CDR3, as DNA: TGTGCCAGCAGCCTCCGTGAATTAGGCCCGGGGGGCGGCTACACCTTC. The encoded protein is CASSLRELGPGGGYTF.

The chain employs TRBV5-6 and TRBJ2-6; D might be TRBD2 (5 bases). V gave up 1 base and J gave up 2 bases, with 10 bases separating them. Germline loops: CDR1 SGHDT, CDR2 YYEEEE. The CDR3 is 16 amino acids. Here the CDR3 reads CASSLIAGTGANVLTF. The CDR3 DNA reads TGTGCCAGCAGCTTGATCGCGGGTACTGGGGCCAACGTCCTGACTTTC.

The rearrangement links TRBV6-5 to TRBJ2-2; TRBD1 agrees at 9 bases. CDR1 and CDR2 from the germline V gene are MNHEY and SVGAGI. The CDR3 extends over 15 amino acids. J was trimmed by 7 bases and V by 5 bases; bases with no gene match: 8. The CDR3 protein is CASSPKGQGVGELFF. CDR3 bases: TGTGCCAGCAGTCCTAAGGGACAGGGCGTCGGGGAGCTGTTTTTT.

V and J are TRBV5-1 and TRBJ2-7, with TRBD1 matching over 9 bases. CDR1 is SGHRS, CDR2 YFSETQ, per germline. J gave up 6 bases and V 4 bases, and 8 bases lay outside the gene matches. The CDR3 is made up of 14 amino acids. The CDR3 protein is CASSPTGTGTEQYF. In DNA, the CDR3 is TGCGCCAGCAGCCCTACCGGGACAGGGACCGAGCAGTACTTC.

The J gene is TRBJ1-4, the V gene TRBV5-1, with D possibly being TRBD1 (5 bases). The CDR3 consists of 16 residues. V gave up 4 bases and J gave up 7 bases, with 20 bases separating them. Germline CDR1 SGHRS, CDR2 YFSETQ. The CDR3 protein is CASSDSWEARGEKLFF. CDR3 DNA: TGCGCCAGCAGCGATTCTTGGGAGGCGAGGGGTGAAAAACTGTTTTTT.

J is TRBJ1-5 and V is TRBV7-2, with 8 bases aligning to TRBD1. This CDR3 comprises 16 residues. Germline lookup yields CDR1 SGHTA and CDR2 FQGNSA. The V segment lost 5 bases and the J segment 1 base; nucleotides outside the gene matches: 7. The CDR3 DNA is TGTGCCAGCAGCGGCAGGGGGCTCGTGAGCAATCAGCCCCAGCATTTT. Its protein is CASSGRGLVSNQPQHF.

This chain links TRBV7-9 with TRBJ1-1, with 11 bases identical to TRBD1. Germline CDR1 is SEHNR and CDR2 is FQNEAQ (reference sequence). V trimming: 5 bases; J trimming: 4 bases; junction bases outside the gene matches: 6. The CDR3 length is 15 residues. CDR3 nucleotides: TGTGCCAGCAGCCGGCGGACAGGGGGCCGCACTGAAGCTTTCTTT. Protein product: CASSRRTGGRTEAFF.

There are a few counts of this clone. The chain combines TRBV2 with TRBJ2-4; TRBD2 matches 15 bases. V lost 4 bases and J lost 0; bases outside the gene matches: 7. Germline V lookup: CDR1 SNHLY, CDR2 FYNNEI. The CDR3 spans 19 residues. CDR3 sequence: CASSVRGLAGGLAKNIQYF. The CDR3 DNA reads as TGTGCCAGCAGTGTCCGAGGACTAGCGGGGGGGCTAGCCAAAAACATTCAGTACTTC. The full variable domain, its missing parts supplied by reference TRBV2 and TRBJ2-4, is EPEVTQTPSHQVTQMGQEVILRCVPISNHLYFYWYRQILGQKVEFLVSFYNNEISEKSEIFDDQFSVERPDGSNFTLKIRSTKLEDSAMYFCASSVRGLAGGLAKNIQYFGAGTRLSVL.

This clone is a singleton in its sample. The chain has TRBV9 and TRBJ2-6, with 8 bases fitting TRBD1. The CDR3 has 17 residues. The J segment lost 2 bases and the V segment lost 4 bases, leaving 8 bases of the junction unmatched. Germline V CDR1 and CDR2: SGDLS, YYNGEE. CDR3 protein: CASSPRDRQAGANVLTF. CDR3 DNA sequence: TGTGCCAGCAGCCCTAGGGACAGGCAAGCTGGGGCCAACGTCCTGACTTTC.

The chain combines TRBV19 with TRBJ2-5; 8 nucleotides line up with TRBD1. The V and J ends lost 6 bases and 2 bases, in that order; junction bases with no gene match: 11. The CDR3 has 16 amino acids. CDR1 is LNHDA, CDR2 SQIVND, per germline (reference sequence). The DNA for the CDR3 is TGTGCCAGTAGCCGCGGACAGGGAGAATCTCAAGAGACCCAGTACTTC. It specifies CASSRGQGESQETQYF. The entire variable domain, with the rest obtained from reference TRBV19 and TRBJ2-5, is as follows: DGGITQSPKYLFRKEGQNVTLSCEQNLNHDAMYWYRQDPGQGLRLIYYSQIVNDFQKGDIAEGYSVSREKKESFPLTVTSAQKNPTAFYLCASSRGQGESQETQYFGPGTRLLVL.

The DNA for the CDR3 is TGTGCCACCGGGAGCAGAAGGGCAAAGCAGCAGTTCTTC. This encodes CATGSRRAKQQFF. The chain is built from TRBV24-1 and TRBJ2-1, with D tentatively TRBD2 (5 bases). V was clipped by 9 bases and J by 11 bases, with 19 bases between them. This CDR3 is 13 amino acids long. The germline gives CDR1 KGHDR, CDR2 SFDVKD.

The chain combines TRBV19 with TRBJ1-5, with 7 bases identical to TRBD1. The V and J ends lost 5 bases and 5 bases, in that order; junction bases with no gene match: 6. CDR1 and CDR2 from the germline V gene are LNHDA and SQIVND (reference sequence). This CDR3 spans 14 amino acids. The chain's CDR3 is CASSGGQDYQPQHF. CDR3 sequence (DNA): TGTGCCAGTAGTGGAGGACAGGACTATCAGCCCCAGCATTTT.

The CDR3 spells CASSGTGRGGYEQYF. Here the CDR3 DNA reads TGTGCCAGCAGCGGGACAGGGAGGGGTGGATACGAGCAGTACTTC. The chain links TRBV5-6 to TRBJ2-7; 9 bases match TRBD1. Germline assignment: CDR1 SGHDT and CDR2 YYEEEE. The CDR3 is 15 amino acids. The V gene end was trimmed by 4 bases and the J gene end by 4 bases; junction bases not matched to a gene: 9.

The chain carries TRBV11-2 and TRBJ1-4; TRBD1 is a possible D gene (6 bases). Germline V CDR1 and CDR2: SGHAT, FQNNGV. V lost 2 bases and J lost 4, with 8 bases in between. This CDR3 spans 14 amino acids. CDR3 in DNA: TGTGCCAGCAGCTTACCAGGGGTTAATGAAAAACTGTTTTTT. Protein product: CASSLPGVNEKLFF.

The CDR3 reads CASSTWTGGEQPQHF. CDR3 DNA sequence: TGTGCCAGCAGCACCTGGACAGGGGGAGAACAGCCCCAGCATTTT. The rearrangement uses TRBV6-5 and TRBJ1-5; TRBD1 matches 10 bases. V lost 6 bases to trimming and J lost 7 bases; unmatched junction nucleotides: 9. Germline CDR1 MNHEY, CDR2 SVGAGI. The CDR3 totals 15 residues.

The J gene is TRBJ2-2, the V gene TRBV7-2; 7 bases line up with TRBD1. V trimming: 5 bases; J trimming: 7 bases; junction bases outside the gene matches: 10. Per germline, CDR1 SGHTA and CDR2 FQGNSA. CDR3 length equals 15 residues. CDR3 DNA: TGTGCCAGCAGCGCCAGACAGGGTACGAACGGGGAGCTGTTTTTT. Amino acids: CASSARQGTNGELFF. The whole variable domain, filled in from reference TRBV7-2 and TRBJ2-2, reads GAGVSQSPSNKVTEKGKDVELRCDPISGHTALYWYRQSLGQGLEFLIYFQGNSAPDKSGLPSDRFSAERTGGSVSTLTIQRTQQEDSAVYLCASSARQGTNGELFFGEGSRLTVL.

The V and J genes are TRBV9 and TRBJ1-2; 7 nucleotides align to TRBD1. CDR3 length: 16 amino acids. V shed 4 bases, J shed 3 bases, and the junction held 12 bases outside the gene matches. The V gene's germline CDR1 is SGDLS and CDR2 YYNGEE. In DNA form, the CDR3 reads TGTGCCAGCAGCCCCGGCCACAGGGGCGAATACTATGGCTACACCTTC. Translating it yields CASSPGHRGEYYGYTF.

This rearrangement joins TRBV5-6 to TRBJ1-6, with 8 positions matching TRBD1. Germline-derived CDR1 and CDR2 are SGHDT and YYEEEE. There are 15 residues in the CDR3. J was trimmed by 3 bases and V by 2 bases; bases with no gene match: 1. CDR3 region: CASSFGTGYNSPLHF. In nucleotides, the CDR3 is TGTGCCAGCAGCTTCGGGACAGGCTATAATTCACCCCTCCACTTT.

The chain joins TRBV19 to TRBJ1-4; 8 bases are shared with TRBD1. The junction had 8 bases not matched to a gene; V was cut back by 6 bases and J by 5 bases. The germline V gene has CDR1 LNHDA and CDR2 SQIVND (reference sequence). CDR3 length: 15 amino acids. DNA for the CDR3: TGTGCCAGTAGCGCCTCGACAGGGGCAAATGAAAAACTGTTTTTT. Amino acid sequence: CASSASTGANEKLFF. The complete variable domain, with remaining parts taken from reference TRBV19 and TRBJ1-4, reads DGGITQSPKYLFRKEGQNVTLSCEQNLNHDAMYWYRQDPGQGLRLIYYSQIVNDFQKGDIAEGYSVSREKKESFPLTVTSAQKNPTAFYLCASSASTGANEKLFFGSGTQLSVL.

The CDR3, as DNA: TGCAGTGCTGGACAGCGGCCCCAGCATTTT. Translated: CSAGQRPQHF. The V and J genes are TRBV20-1 and TRBJ1-5; D is perhaps TRBD1 (6 bases). V lost 5 bases and J lost 9, with 8 bases in between. The CDR3 runs to 10 residues. Germline CDR1 DFQATT, CDR2 SNEGSKA (reference sequence).

The chain combines TRBV27 with TRBJ1-4; 9 nucleotides line up with TRBD1. The CDR3 has 15 residues. CDR1 and CDR2 (germline): MNHEY, SMNVEV (reference sequence). V trimming: 6 bases; J trimming: 8 bases; junction bases outside the gene matches: 10. The CDR3 loop reads CASRRIQGATEKLFF. In DNA, the CDR3 is TGTGCCAGCAGGCGAATACAGGGGGCCACGGAAAAACTGTTTTTT.

The rearrangement links TRBV9 to TRBJ1-5; D uncertain. V was shortened by 0 bases and J by 5 bases, with 6 bases between the two germline ends. Looked up from germline, CDR1 is SGDLS and CDR2 is YYNGEE. This CDR3 contains 13 residues. DNA for the CDR3: TGTGCCAGCAGCGTAGGGCAACATCAGCCCCAGCATTTT. Translation: CASSVGQHQPQHF.